The 8 T cell receptor beta chains below all came from one sample that was sequenced in a study of blood T cell repertoires in COVID-19. The method was immunoSEQ multiplex PCR; TCRdb's version includes in-frame clones alone and lacks a portion of them. The sample records tens of thousands of clones, around 90% being singletons. The sample was peripheral blood. Every receptor here comes from a woman aged 80 or older with acute or convalescent COVID-19.

The V gene is TRBV7-6, the J gene TRBJ2-1, with 8 bases aligning to TRBD2. The V and J ends lost 1 base and 5 bases, in that order; junction bases with no gene match: 10. The CDR3 length is 17 residues. CDR1 is SGHVS, CDR2 FNYEAQ, per germline. The CDR3 nucleotides are TGTGCCAGCAGCTTAGGGCCGGGACTAGGAGGCCACAATGAGCAGTTCTTC. It encodes CASSLGPGLGGHNEQFF.

V gene TRBV28 combines with J gene TRBJ2-7; D might be TRBD1 (7 bases). The CDR3 is 16 amino acids. The germline V gene encodes CDR1 MDHEN and CDR2 SYDVKM. V dropped 3 bases and J dropped 3 bases, with 18 bases sitting between them. CDR3 protein: CASSFPRGQGVYEQYF. The CDR3 region has the DNA TGTGCCAGCAGTTTTCCCCGGGGGCAGGGGGTCTACGAGCAGTACTTC.

V is TRBV20-1 and J is TRBJ2-3; TRBD2 is a possible D gene (5 bases). Trimming took off 3 bases at V and 4 bases at J, with 14 bases between the two ends. Germline CDR1 DFQATT, CDR2 SNEGSKA (reference sequence). The CDR3 runs to 14 residues. CDR3: CSASKADGADTQYF. The CDR3, as DNA: TGCAGTGCTAGTAAAGCGGATGGGGCAGATACGCAGTATTTT.

The chain employs TRBV19 and TRBJ2-1; 7 positions agree with TRBD1. V was clipped by 7 bases and J by 4 bases; unmatched bases: 1. Germline V gives CDR1 LNHDA, CDR2 SQIVND (reference sequence). The CDR3 totals 12 residues. The DNA of the CDR3 is TGTGCCAGTAAACAGGGGTACAATGAGCAGTTCTTC. Its protein is CASKQGYNEQFF. The full variable domain, its missing parts supplied by reference TRBV19 and TRBJ2-1, is DGGITQSPKYLFRKEGQNVTLSCEQNLNHDAMYWYRQDPGQGLRLIYYSQIVNDFQKGDIAEGYSVSREKKESFPLTVTSAQKNPTAFYLCASKQGYNEQFFGPGTRLTVL.

The chain uses TRBV5-1 and TRBJ1-1; no clear D. Germline V gene sequence: CDR1 SGHRS, CDR2 YFSETQ. CDR3 size: 13 residues. The V and J ends lost 7 bases and 0 bases respectively, with 10 bases between them. CDR3 amino acids: CASASGLNTEAFF. CDR3 in DNA: TGCGCCAGCGCCAGCGGACTGAACACTGAAGCTTTCTTT.

The rearrangement uses TRBV19 and TRBJ1-1; D is perhaps TRBD1 (5 bases). The CDR3 runs to 15 residues. The ends were cut back, 4 bases at V and 4 bases at J, with 16 bases in the middle. Germline CDR1 is LNHDA and CDR2 is SQIVND (reference sequence). CDR3 amino acids: CASSSAAVRGTEAFF. The DNA for the CDR3 is TGTGCCAGTAGTAGCGCCGCCGTTAGGGGCACTGAAGCTTTCTTT.

The chain joins TRBV25-1 to TRBJ1-1; no clear D. V lost 0 bases, J lost 0 bases, and 5 bases lay in between. The CDR3 totals 14 residues. CDR1 is MGHDK, CDR2 SYGVNS, per germline. The CDR3 DNA reads as TGTGCCAGCAGTGAATACGGTTTGAACACTGAAGCTTTCTTT. Its protein product is CASSEYGLNTEAFF.

The V gene is TRBV7-6, the J gene TRBJ2-2, with 10 positions matching TRBD1. CDR1 and CDR2 from the germline V gene are SGHVS and FNYEAQ. The CDR3 contains 16 residues. With 5 bases clipped from V and 0 bases from J, the junction kept 3 bases outside the gene matches. The CDR3 nucleotides read TGTGCCAGCAGCGCAGGACAGGGGGCGAACACCGGGGAGCTGTTTTTT. Translating gives CASSAGQGANTGELFF.